This TCR beta chain stems from a study of technical replicates of blood from a few donors. The CDR3 totals 18 residues. Looked up from germline, CDR1 is SEHNR and CDR2 is FQNEAQ (reference sequence). V gave up 0 bases and J gave up 0 bases; unmatched junction bases: 4. TCRdb keeps only in-frame clones here, not all; method: immunoSEQ multiplex PCR. The repertoire holds 87,000 or so clones, with roughly 94% as singletons. This TCR came from a human donor in good health. V and J are TRBV7-9 and TRBJ2-2; 10 bases match TRBD2. Source material: T cells isolated from PBMCs. The CDR3 protein is CASSLASGGPSNTGELFF. The CDR3 DNA reads as TGTGCCAGCAGCTTAGCTAGCGGGGGGCCTTCGAACACCGGGGAGCTGTTTTTT.